The 19 T cell receptor beta chains given below trace back to one sample, sequenced in a study of T cell changes during pregnancy in multiple sclerosis. Generated by immunoSEQ multiplex PCR, the TCRdb table keeps only in-frame clones and is missing some. Of 60,000 to 85,000 clones in the sample, 91% were seen once. Sequencing used peripheral blood, obtained in the first trimester of pregnancy. The receptor source for this set is a female donor with multiple sclerosis, enrolled in a pregnancy study.

This sequence joins TRBV5-1 and TRBJ2-7, with D perhaps TRBD2 (5 bases). The CDR3 spans 14 residues. Germline loops: CDR1 SGHRS, CDR2 YFSETQ. V gave up 1 base and J gave up 3 bases, with 11 bases separating them. The CDR3 protein is CASSLTGGGYEQYF. The CDR3 nucleotides read TGCGCCAGCAGCTTGACGGGTGGAGGCTACGAGCAGTACTTC.

The chain joins TRBV18 to TRBJ2-1; 14 bases are shared with TRBD2. CDR3 size: 17 residues. The ends lost 3 bases at V and 10 bases at J; junction bases unmatched: 11. Germline V gene data show CDR1 as KGHSH and CDR2 as LQKENI. This CDR3 reads CASSPRPGLAGVREQFF. The DNA of the CDR3 is TGTGCCAGCTCACCGCGGCCGGGACTAGCGGGAGTAAGGGAGCAGTTCTTC.

The chain uses TRBV7-2 and TRBJ2-7; D perhaps matches TRBD1 (5 bases). The V gene lost 2 bases and the J gene lost 3 bases, with 11 bases spanning the gap. From germline, CDR1 is SGHTA and CDR2 FQGNSA. The CDR3 has 14 amino acids. The CDR3 region has the DNA TGTGCCAGCAGCTTAAACAAGGGGTTCTACGAGCAGTACTTC. Amino acid sequence: CASSLNKGFYEQYF.

This chain uses TRBV7-6 with TRBJ1-5, with 8 bases fitting TRBD1. V gave up 0 bases and J gave up 5 bases; unmatched junction bases: 9. Germline lookup yields CDR1 SGHVS and CDR2 FNYEAQ. This CDR3 is 17 amino acids long. The DNA for the CDR3 is TGTGCCAGCAGCTTAGCCCCCGGGACAGGTTATCATCAGCCCCAGCATTTT. Translated: CASSLAPGTGYHQPQHF.

The rearrangement uses TRBV27 and TRBJ1-5; the D is unclear. Germline CDR1 MNHEY, CDR2 SMNVEV (reference sequence). CDR3 length equals 15 residues. The V end was cut by 6 bases, the J end by 0 bases, with 12 bases between. The CDR3 protein is CASRSTGYSNQPQHF. In DNA form, the CDR3 reads TGTGCCAGCAGGTCGACGGGGTATAGCAATCAGCCCCAGCATTTT.

The chain is built from TRBV2 and TRBJ2-7; D might be TRBD2 (6 bases). This CDR3 region has 14 residues. Looked up from germline, CDR1 is SNHLY and CDR2 is FYNNEI. V was cut by 3 bases and J by 5 bases, with 14 bases left in between. CDR3 protein: CASSETRGANEQYF. DNA of the CDR3: TGTGCCAGCAGTGAGACTAGAGGGGCTAACGAGCAGTACTTC.

This clone appeared a single time. The genes are TRBV2 and TRBJ2-3; possibly TRBD2 for D (5 bases). V was trimmed by 5 bases and J by 9 bases, leaving 9 bases between them. Germline V gives CDR1 SNHLY, CDR2 FYNNEI. This CDR3 is 11 amino acids long. The CDR3 DNA reads as TGTGCCAGCAGTAGACCGGGGACGCAGTATTTT. Protein product: CASSRPGTQYF.

This chain uses TRBV14 with TRBJ1-1; 8 bases match TRBD1. The V segment lost 2 bases and the J segment 6 bases; nucleotides outside the gene matches: 8. The length of the CDR3 is 15 residues. Germline V gene data show CDR1 as SGHDN and CDR2 as FVKESK. CDR3 coding DNA: TGTGCCAGCAGCCAAAATTCAGGGGGCGCGGCTGAAGCTTTCTTT. Protein: CASSQNSGGAAEAFF.

The chain joins TRBV19 to TRBJ1-1; a weak D match, TRBD1 (5 bases). The CDR3 runs to 13 residues. Germline CDR1 and CDR2: LNHDA and SQIVND (reference sequence). Trimming cost V 3 bases and J 8 bases, with 13 bases left between them. The CDR3 region is CASSIRTNSEAFF. In DNA form, the CDR3 reads TGTGCCAGTAGTATCAGGACAAATTCCGAAGCTTTCTTT.

The chain is built from TRBV6-1 and TRBJ2-2, with 12 bases matching TRBD1. After removal of 8 bases from V and 3 bases from J, the junction contained 4 bases not matched to a gene. Per germline, CDR1 MNHNS and CDR2 SASEGT. CDR3 length equals 15 residues. In nucleotides, the CDR3 is TGTGCCAGCCGGGGACAGGGGGCGGACACCGGGGAGCTGTTTTTT. Residues: CASRGQGADTGELFF.

The chain joins TRBV13 to TRBJ2-7, with D perhaps matching TRBD1 (6 bases). Germline V CDR1 and CDR2: PRHDT, FYEKMQ (reference sequence). The V and J ends lost 4 bases and 0 bases respectively, with 7 bases between them. CDR3 length: 13 amino acids. The CDR3: CASSSDSSYEQYF. The CDR3 nucleotides are TGTGCCAGCAGCTCGGACAGCTCCTACGAGCAGTACTTC.

CDR3 protein: CAISGGLGDTDYGYTF. CDR3 coding DNA: TGTGCCATCAGTGGAGGTTTGGGGGACACAGATTATGGCTACACCTTC. This chain links TRBV10-3 with TRBJ1-2; perhaps TRBD1 as D (6 bases). CDR1 ENHRY and CDR2 SYGVKD come from the germline V gene. The CDR3 totals 16 residues. Trimming took 4 bases from V and 5 from J, leaving 20 bases between them.

V usage is TRBV6-1 and J usage is TRBJ2-7; TRBD1 matches 10 bases. This CDR3 has 13 residues. Germline CDR1 MNHNS, CDR2 SASEGT. V lost 6 bases, J lost 2 bases, and 1 base stayed unmatched. The CDR3 sequence is CASRDRGTYEQYF. The DNA of the CDR3 is TGTGCCAGCAGGGACAGGGGGACCTACGAGCAGTACTTC.

This clone appeared a single time. The chain employs TRBV2 and TRBJ1-4; 8 positions agree with TRBD1. Germline CDR1 SNHLY, CDR2 FYNNEI. The CDR3 is 15 residues long. The V and J ends lost 8 bases and 4 bases, in that order; junction bases with no gene match: 9. The chain's CDR3 is CASLGGTGLNEKLFF. The DNA of the CDR3 is TGTGCCAGCCTGGGCGGGACAGGCCTTAATGAAAAACTGTTTTTT. Full variable domain (outside the CDR3, taken from reference TRBV2 and TRBJ1-4): EPEVTQTPSHQVTQMGQEVILRCVPISNHLYFYWYRQILGQKVEFLVSFYNNEISEKSEIFDDQFSVERPDGSNFTLKIRSTKLEDSAMYFCASLGGTGLNEKLFFGSGTQLSVL.

V is TRBV29-1 and J is TRBJ2-5; tentative D call: TRBD1 (6 bases). The J call may be mistaken, given a closer DNA end match to TRBJ2-7. The CDR3 covers 13 residues. Germline V gene lookup returns CDR1 SQVTM and CDR2 ANQGSEA. This CDR3 reads CSVTRTASYEQYF. The DNA for the CDR3 is TGCAGCGTCACTAGGACAGCCTCCTACGAGCAGTACTTC.

The gene calls are TRBV12-5 and TRBJ1-3; 9 nucleotides align to TRBD1. The CDR3 runs to 15 residues. After removal of 7 bases from V and 0 bases from J, the junction contained 4 bases not matched to a gene. Germline-derived CDR1 and CDR2 are LGHNT and FRNRAP. The CDR3 here is CASARQGGSGNTIYF. CDR3 nucleotide sequence: TGTGCTAGTGCCAGACAGGGGGGCTCTGGAAACACCATATATTTT.

The chain recombines TRBV28 with TRBJ2-3; weak D call: TRBD2 (6 bases). The germline V gene encodes CDR1 MDHEN and CDR2 SYDVKM. The CDR3 extends over 16 amino acids. V dropped 2 bases and J dropped 2 bases, with 14 bases sitting between them. The CDR3 region has the DNA TGTGCCAGCAGTTTACCCCGAGGCGGGGACACAGATACGCAGTATTTT. Translation gives CASSLPRGGDTDTQYF.

The chain is built from TRBV13 and TRBJ1-2; TRBD1 aligns across 7 bases. Trimming cost V 0 bases and J 6 bases; bases outside gene matches: 7. Germline CDR1 and CDR2: PRHDT and FYEKMQ (reference sequence). The CDR3 sequence is 15 residues long. The CDR3 DNA sequence: TGTGCCAGCAGCTTAGGTTTAGAGGGGGCGCATGGCTACACCTTC. This codes for CASSLGLEGAHGYTF.

The V gene is TRBV6-5, the J gene TRBJ2-7; D is possibly TRBD2 (5 bases). The V gene lost 1 base and the J gene lost 5 bases, with 9 bases spanning the gap. This CDR3 is built from 13 residues. The germline CDR1 and CDR2 sequences are MNHEY and SVGAGI. The CDR3 region has the DNA TGTGCCAGCAGTTACTATTCCGGGGACGAGCAGTACTTC. It specifies CASSYYSGDEQYF.